This is a list of T cell receptor beta chains from one sample in a study of blood T cell repertoires in COVID-19. TCRdb keeps only in-frame clones here, not all; method: immunoSEQ multiplex PCR. Among over 400,000 clones listed, roughly nine tenths were seen once. Material for sequencing was peripheral blood. These receptors all come from a woman in her forties or fifties with COVID-19, enrolled during active disease. CDR3s include the opening cysteine and the closing phenylalanine or tryptophan. Fields, in order: clone size, D gene, J gene, V gene, CDR3 protein, CDR3 DNA. A D gene is named only where the DNA matches it firmly. Part of the rows lack a size; the others show once, few, many or a class for expanded clones.

NA,NA,TRBJ2-2,TRBV10-3,CAITEGRATNTGELFF,TGTGCCATCACGGAGGGGCGGGCAACGAACACCGGGGAGCTGTTTTTT
NA,TRBD1,TRBJ1-6,TRBV18,CASSPRTGDNSPLHF,TGTGCCAGCTCACCAAGGACAGGGGATAATTCACCCCTCCACTTT
NA,NA,TRBJ2-4,TRBV21-1,CASLGGAKNIQYF,TGTGCCAGCTTGGGGGGTGCCAAAAACATTCAGTACTTC
NA,TRBD1,TRBJ1-1,TRBV5-4,CASSGTGQGPFGGAFF,TGTGCCAGCAGCGGGACCGGACAGGGTCCATTCGGTGGTGCTTTCTTT
NA,NA,TRBJ1-5,TRBV20-1,CSASRDTYQPQHF,TGCAGTGCTAGTCGGGACACTTATCAGCCCCAGCATTTT
NA,TRBD2,TRBJ2-7,TRBV7-2,CASSLRVAGLSYEQYF,TGTGCCAGCAGCTTAAGGGTAGCGGGGTTATCCTACGAGCAGTACTTC
few,NA,TRBJ1-2,TRBV28,CASSLFSSYGYTF,TGTGCCAGCAGTTTATTCTCCAGCTATGGCTACACCTTC
NA,NA,TRBJ1-1,TRBV7-8,CASSLGIGYTEAFF,TGTGCCAGCAGCTTAGGAATCGGGTACACTGAAGCTTTCTTT
NA,NA,TRBJ2-1,TRBV12-3/TRBV12-4,CASTIGAYNEQFF,TGTGCCAGCACCATAGGGGCCTACAATGAGCAGTTCTTC
NA,NA,TRBJ2-7,TRBV11-1,CASSLQPHFTYEQYF,TGTGCCAGCAGCTTACAACCCCACTTCACCTACGAGCAGTACTTC
NA,NA,TRBJ2-5,TRBV10-1,CASSESTQAGSETQYF,TGCGCCAGCAGTGAGTCGACCCAGGCAGGGTCAGAGACCCAGTACTTC
NA,TRBD2,TRBJ2-1,TRBV7-9,CASSQSGGFYNEQFF,TGTGCCAGCAGCCAGAGCGGGGGGTTTTACAATGAGCAGTTCTTC
NA,TRBD1,TRBJ1-3,TRBV4-2,CASSQDTGGLGNTIYF,TGTGCCAGCAGCCAAGATACAGGGGGGCTTGGAAACACCATATATTTT
NA,TRBD2,TRBJ2-1,TRBV19,CATLTSGGDNEQFF,TGTGCCACCCTGACTAGCGGGGGGGACAATGAGCAGTTCTTC
once,NA,TRBJ2-5,TRBV6-1,CASSEGQRGTQYF,TGTGCCAGCAGTGAGGGGCAAAGGGGGACCCAGTACTTC
once,NA,TRBJ1-3,TRBV6-5,CASSPQWERNTIYF,TGTGCCAGCAGCCCCCAATGGGAGAGAAACACCATATATTTT
NA,TRBD1,TRBJ1-2,TRBV29-1,CSVVDVGQGPGYTF,TGCAGCGTTGTCGATGTGGGACAGGGACCTGGCTACACCTTC
NA,TRBD2,TRBJ2-1,TRBV7-8,CASRHSGEPYNEQFF,TGTGCCAGCAGACATAGCGGGGAACCCTACAATGAGCAGTTCTTC
NA,NA,TRBJ1-6,TRBV5-4,CASSLEGVNSPLHF,TGTGCCAGCAGCTTGGAGGGGGTCAATTCACCCCTCCACTTT
NA,NA,TRBJ1-5,TRBV6-5,CASIPGLVSNQPQHF,TGTGCCAGCATTCCAGGCCTGGTAAGCAATCAGCCCCAGCATTTT
NA,NA,TRBJ1-1,TRBV20-1,CSAETDTEAFF,TGCAGTGCCGAAACAGACACTGAAGCTTTCTTT
NA,NA,TRBJ1-5,TRBV5-6,CASSLAGVGNQPQHF,TGTGCCAGCAGCTTGGCAGGGGTGGGCAATCAGCCCCAGCATTTT
NA,TRBD1,TRBJ1-2,TRBV6-6,CASSYSGTANYGYTF,TGTGCCAGCAGTTACTCGGGGACAGCTAACTATGGCTACACCTTC
NA,TRBD1,TRBJ2-7,TRBV3-1/TRBV3-2,CASRPLGQGHEQYF,TGTGCCAGCAGGCCTCTAGGACAGGGGCATGAGCAGTACTTC
NA,NA,TRBJ2-7,TRBV2,CASSSSRRYEQYF,TGTGCCAGCAGTTCCTCCCGGCGGTACGAGCAGTACTTC
once,TRBD1,TRBJ1-2,TRBV6-5,CASRLGQGNYGYTF,TGTGCCAGCAGGCTGGGACAGGGGAACTATGGCTACACCTTC
NA,NA,TRBJ2-1,TRBV9,CASSAAGTSLRNEQFF,TGTGCCAGCAGCGCCGCCGGGACATCCCTACGGAATGAGCAGTTCTTC
few,NA,TRBJ1-2,TRBV5-1,CASSPGVDYGYTF,TGCGCCAGCAGCCCCGGAGTAGACTATGGCTACACCTTC
NA,TRBD1,TRBJ1-2,TRBV7-8,CASHPRDRGQNGYTF,TGTGCCAGCCATCCGAGGGACAGGGGGCAGAATGGCTACACCTTC
NA,NA,TRBJ1-1,TRBV29-1,CSVAGSRGTEAFF,TGCAGCGTCGCCGGGTCCCGGGGCACTGAAGCTTTCTTT
NA,TRBD1,TRBJ2-7,TRBV11-3,CASSARTGNYEQYF,TGTGCCAGCAGCGCTAGGACAGGGAACTACGAGCAGTACTTC
NA,TRBD2,TRBJ2-1,TRBV5-1,CASSSQRGGGYNEQFF,TGCGCCAGCAGCTCGCAGCGGGGGGGAGGCTACAATGAGCAGTTCTTC
NA,NA,TRBJ1-4,TRBV19,CASSPRRGPNEKLFF,TGTGCCAGTAGTCCAAGGCGGGGTCCTAATGAAAAACTGTTTTTT
NA,TRBD1,TRBJ1-1,TRBV5-1,CASSNRDRGNTEAFF,TGCGCCAGCAGCAACCGGGACAGGGGGAACACTGAAGCTTTCTTT
NA,NA,TRBJ1-4,TRBV9,CASSPRPSTNEKLFF,TGTGCCAGCAGCCCGAGGCCGTCAACTAATGAAAAACTGTTTTTT
NA,NA,TRBJ1-2,TRBV30,CAWSEAGEGWGYTF,TGTGCCTGGAGTGAGGCAGGGGAAGGATGGGGCTACACCTTC
NA,TRBD2,TRBJ2-3,TRBV5-1,CASSLGLAGDTQYF,TGCGCCAGCAGCTTGGGTCTAGCGGGGGATACGCAGTATTTT
NA,TRBD2,TRBJ2-7,TRBV7-3,CASSLRGGPSYEQYF,TGTGCCAGCAGCTTACGGGGGGGCCCCTCCTACGAGCAGTACTTC
NA,NA,TRBJ1-1,TRBV19,CASKFVYSNTEAFF,TGTGCCAGTAAGTTTGTTTACAGTAACACTGAAGCTTTCTTT
NA,NA,TRBJ1-3,TRBV25-1,CASSESPLGNTIYF,TGTGCCAGCAGTGAATCCCCTCTTGGAAACACCATATATTTT
NA,TRBD2,TRBJ2-2,TRBV3-1/TRBV3-2,CATRTSRTGELFF,TGTGCCACCCGGACTAGCCGCACCGGGGAGCTGTTTTTT
NA,TRBD1,TRBJ1-2,TRBV7-7,CASSLAGTGVYGYTF,TGTGCCAGCAGCTTAGCAGGGACAGGGGTCTATGGCTACACCTTC
NA,TRBD1,TRBJ1-6,TRBV5-1,CASSLAGQGYSPLHF,TGCGCCAGCAGCTTGGCCGGACAGGGTTATTCACCCCTCCACTTT
NA,NA,TRBJ2-5,TRBV3-1/TRBV3-2,CASSPNSGIETQYF,TGTGCCAGCTCCCCAAACTCCGGGATCGAGACCCAGTACTTC
NA,TRBD1,TRBJ1-4,TRBV10-3,CAISDYTGENSEKLFF,TGTGCCATCAGTGATTACACAGGGGAGAATTCGGAAAAACTGTTTTTT
NA,TRBD1,TRBJ1-2,TRBV19,CASSSTGTGKGGYTF,TGTGCCAGTAGTTCCACCGGGACAGGGAAAGGAGGCTACACCTTC
NA,NA,TRBJ2-1,TRBV3-1/TRBV3-2,CASSPSEGVSYNEQFF,TGTGCCAGCAGCCCCTCAGAAGGGGTCTCCTACAATGAGCAGTTCTTC
NA,NA,TRBJ2-5,TRBV5-1,CASSSTREETQYF,TGCGCCAGCAGCTCTACTAGGGAAGAGACCCAGTACTTC
NA,TRBD1,TRBJ1-1,TRBV29-1,CSVPGQAGTEAFF,TGCAGCGTACCGGGACAGGCGGGCACTGAAGCTTTCTTT
once,TRBD1,TRBJ1-1,TRBV25-1,CASRSTGDAGEAFF,TGTGCCAGCAGAAGCACAGGGGACGCGGGCGAAGCTTTCTTT
NA,NA,TRBJ1-2,TRBV5-1,CASSLEVGRTADGYTF,TGTGCCAGCAGCTTGGAAGTGGGGCGAACGGCGGATGGCTACACCTTC